This TCR beta chain appears in the sequencing data of a study of blood T cell repertoires in COVID-19. Study-level information: Italy, Spain and the United States were the sources of the convalescent and acute COVID-19 samples.

As handled by the study authors: Amplification from reference gene primers served as the basis for estimated nucleated cell counts. Clones were sequenced by immunoSEQ multiplex PCR, and TCRdb holds only the in-frame ones, with some missing. For V, J and clone size, that table is used; D and trimming come from the DNA. This table holds tens of thousands of clones, approximately 85% found once. Sequencing was carried out using peripheral blood. The source of this sequence is a human donor in a cohort sampled during active COVID-19.

CDR3 protein: CASSPDGQTEAFF. The CDR3 DNA reads as TGCGCCAGCAGCCCGGACGGACAGACTGAAGCTTTCTTT. This sequence joins TRBV5-1 and TRBJ1-1, with D perhaps matching TRBD1 (6 bases). There are 13 residues in the CDR3. The V gene lost 4 bases and the J gene lost 5 bases, with 12 bases spanning the gap. Germline CDR1 reads SGHRS; CDR2 reads YFSETQ.